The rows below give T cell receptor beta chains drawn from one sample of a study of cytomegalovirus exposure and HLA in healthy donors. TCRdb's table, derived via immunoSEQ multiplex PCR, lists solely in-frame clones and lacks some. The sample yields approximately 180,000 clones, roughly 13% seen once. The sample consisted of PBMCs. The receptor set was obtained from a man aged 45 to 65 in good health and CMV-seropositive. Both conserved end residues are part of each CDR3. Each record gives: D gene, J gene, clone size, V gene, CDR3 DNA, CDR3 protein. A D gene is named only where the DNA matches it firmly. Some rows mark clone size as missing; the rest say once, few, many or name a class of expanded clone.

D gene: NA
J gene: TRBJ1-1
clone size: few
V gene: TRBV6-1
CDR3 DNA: TGTGCCAGCAGAGAGGGACTCCAGAACACTGAAGCTTTCTTT
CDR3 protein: CASREGLQNTEAFF

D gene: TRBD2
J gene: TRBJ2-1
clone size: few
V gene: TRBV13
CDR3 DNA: TGTGCCAGCAGCTGGGGGGGGGTCCACAATGAGCAGTTCTTC
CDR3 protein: CASSWGGVHNEQFF

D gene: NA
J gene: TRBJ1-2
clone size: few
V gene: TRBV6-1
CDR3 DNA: TGTGCCAGCAGTGAATCCATTACACCGGGGGGTGGCTACACCTTC
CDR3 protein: CASSESITPGGGYTF

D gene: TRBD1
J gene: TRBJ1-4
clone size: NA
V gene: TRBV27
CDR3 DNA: TGTGCCAGCAGTTTCAGGCGGACAGGGGGCCATGAAAAACTGTTTTTT
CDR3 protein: CASSFRRTGGHEKLFF

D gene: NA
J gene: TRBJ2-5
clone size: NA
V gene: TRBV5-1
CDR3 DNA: TGCGCCAGCAGTCGCGGGCCGCGGGGTTTAGGCCAAGAGACCCAGTACTTC
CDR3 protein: CASSRGPRGLGQETQYF

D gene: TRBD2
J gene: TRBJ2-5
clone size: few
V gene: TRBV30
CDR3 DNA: TGTGCCTGGAGTGTAGCGCGGACTAGCATTGTGGAGACCCAGTACTTC
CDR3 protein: CAWSVARTSIVETQYF

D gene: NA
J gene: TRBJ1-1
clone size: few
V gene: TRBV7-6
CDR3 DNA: TGTGCCAGCAGCTTAGGTGCGGCAGGGCGTGAGGACACTGAAGCTTTCTTT
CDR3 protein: CASSLGAAGREDTEAFF

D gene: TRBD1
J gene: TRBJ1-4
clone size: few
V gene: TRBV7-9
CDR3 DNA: TGTGCCAGCAGCTCCGGGACAGGGGCAACTAATGAAAAACTGTTTTTT
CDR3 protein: CASSSGTGATNEKLFF

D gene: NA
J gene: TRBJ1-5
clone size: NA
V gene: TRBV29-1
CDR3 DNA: TGCAGCGTCTCTCAGGGCAATCAGCCCCAGCACTTT
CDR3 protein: CSVSQGNQPQHF

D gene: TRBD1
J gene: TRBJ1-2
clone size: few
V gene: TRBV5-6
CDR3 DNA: TGTGCCAGCAGCCCCCTAGGGACAGGCTATGGCTACACCTTC
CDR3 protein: CASSPLGTGYGYTF